These 5 T cell receptor beta chains share one sample of origin, sequenced in a study of T cell changes during pregnancy in multiple sclerosis. Sequenced by immunoSEQ multiplex PCR; TCRdb stores in-frame clones only, minus some. The data contain tens of thousands of clones, roughly nine tenths of them singletons. The sequences come from peripheral blood, collected before pregnancy. These receptors all stem from a female donor with multiple sclerosis, enrolled in a pregnancy study.

The chain recombines TRBV9 with TRBJ2-1; the D gene is possibly TRBD2 (7 bases). The V gene lost 2 bases and the J gene lost 2 bases, with 11 bases spanning the gap. Germline CDR1 reads SGDLS; CDR2 reads YYNGEE. The CDR3 totals 15 residues. The CDR3 reads CASSVGGGTYNEQFF. In nucleotides, the CDR3 is TGTGCCAGCAGCGTTGGGGGGGGCACCTACAATGAGCAGTTCTTC.

The chain carries TRBV5-1 and TRBJ1-4; the D gene is possibly TRBD1 (5 bases). V shed 5 bases and J shed 6 bases, with 11 bases lying between them. Germline CDR1 SGHRS, CDR2 YFSETQ. The CDR3 totals 13 residues. The CDR3 bases are TGCGCCAGCAGTCAGGGTATTTATGAAAAACTGTTTTTT. It codes for CASSQGIYEKLFF.

This chain uses TRBV10-3 with TRBJ2-3, with 10 positions matching TRBD2. Per the germline V gene, CDR1 is ENHRY and CDR2 is SYGVKD. With 8 bases clipped from V and 3 bases from J, the junction kept 5 bases outside the gene matches. This CDR3 has 14 amino acids. CDR3 bases: TGTGCCATCTCAACTAGCGGGGAAACAGATACGCAGTATTTT. As protein: CAISTSGETDTQYF.

This chain connects TRBV5-1 to TRBJ2-5; D is possibly TRBD2 (6 bases). CDR1 is SGHRS, CDR2 YFSETQ, per germline. This CDR3 comprises 14 residues. The V end was cut by 2 bases, the J end by 3 bases, with 11 bases between. The CDR3 sequence: CASSFRASEETQYF. The CDR3 nucleotides read TGCGCCAGCAGCTTTAGGGCTAGCGAAGAGACCCAGTACTTC.

On this clone: The DNA is left out, because the CDR3 cannot be placed on it with certainty; the CDR3 is given as TCRdb lists it. V gene TRBV19 combines with J gene TRBJ1-2; the table's D gene call, TRBD1, was not cross checked with the DNA. The germline gives CDR1 LNHDA, CDR2 SQIVND (reference sequence). From its first to its last residue, the CDR3 has 15 amino acids. The chain's CDR3 is CASSRAGQGSYGYTF.